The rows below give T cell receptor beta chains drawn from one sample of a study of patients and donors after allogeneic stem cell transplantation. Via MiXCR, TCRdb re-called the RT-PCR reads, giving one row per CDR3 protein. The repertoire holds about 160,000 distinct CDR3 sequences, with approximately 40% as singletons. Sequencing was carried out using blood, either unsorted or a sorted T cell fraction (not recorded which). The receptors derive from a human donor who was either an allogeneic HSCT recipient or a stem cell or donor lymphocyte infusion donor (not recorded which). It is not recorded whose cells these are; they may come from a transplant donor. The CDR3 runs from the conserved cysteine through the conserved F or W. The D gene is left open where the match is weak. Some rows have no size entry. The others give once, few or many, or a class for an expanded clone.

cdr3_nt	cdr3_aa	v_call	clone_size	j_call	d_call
TGTGCCAGCAGTGAACTGGGACAGGACTCTGGAAACACCATATATTTT	CASSELGQDSGNTIYF	TRBV2	few	TRBJ1-3	TRBD1
TGTGCCAGCAGTTACTCTTTAGCGGGGGGGCTTAATGAGCAGTTCTTC	CASSYSLAGGLNEQFF	TRBV6-5	few	TRBJ2-1	TRBD2
TGTGCCAGCAGTTTAGGGTCATCCTATGGCTACACCTTC	CASSLGSSYGYTF	TRBV12-3/TRBV12-4	few	TRBJ1-2	.
TGTGCCAGCAGTCTAATGGGACCGATTACCACAGATACGCAGTATTTT	CASSLMGPITTDTQYF	TRBV12-3/TRBV12-4	.	TRBJ2-3	.
TGTGCCAGCAGCGCGGCCGGGCCCCTCCACTTT	CASSAAGPLHF	TRBV9	.	TRBJ1-6	.
TGTGCCAGCAGCGTAGGAGGTCACGGGAATTCACCCCTCCACTTT	CASSVGGHGNSPLHF	TRBV9	few	TRBJ1-6	.
TGTGCCAGCAGCTTACGACTAGCGGGTTACAATGAGCAGTTCTTC	CASSLRLAGYNEQFF	TRBV7-3	few	TRBJ2-1	TRBD2
TGCAGTGCTATCCGGGAGAGCTATGGCTACACCTTC	CSAIRESYGYTF	TRBV20-1	.	TRBJ1-2	.
TGCGCCAGCAGCTTGGGCCGATCGGCTAACTATGGCTACACCTTC	CASSLGRSANYGYTF	TRBV5-1	.	TRBJ1-2	.
TGTGCCAGCAGCCGCCAAGAGGTGAATGAGCAGTTCTTC	CASSRQEVNEQFF	TRBV9	.	TRBJ2-1	.
TGTGCCAGCAGCCAGAGGCTCACCCTCCACTTT	CASSQRLTLHF	TRBV7-2	few	TRBJ1-6	.
TGTGCCAGCAGTTTTGACAGGGGAAGTGAGACCCAGTACTTC	CASSFDRGSETQYF	TRBV28	.	TRBJ2-5	TRBD1
TGTGCCAGCAGTTTAGCGCTCTCGGGGGTCTATGAAAAACTGTTTTTT	CASSLALSGVYEKLFF	TRBV12-3/TRBV12-4	.	TRBJ1-4	.
TGTGCCAGCAGTACTTCCTCTAGCACAGATACGCAGTATTTT	CASSTSSSTDTQYF	TRBV28	.	TRBJ2-3	.
TGTGCCAGTTTTATTGGGACCACCAAACAGTACTTC	CASFIGTTKQYF	TRBV2	few	TRBJ2-5	.
TGTGCCATCAGTGAGTCTTATGGCTACACCTTC	CAISESYGYTF	TRBV10-3	few	TRBJ1-2	.
TGTGCCAGCAGCCAAACAGGGACTCGGGAAAAACTGTTTTTT	CASSQTGTREKLFF	TRBV12-3/TRBV12-4	.	TRBJ1-4	.
TGCGCCAGCAGCCAAGTTAGGGGGCGTGAGCAGTTCTTC	CASSQVRGREQFF	TRBV4-3	few	TRBJ2-1	TRBD1
TGTGCCAGCAGCCTTACAGCCTGGGGGGGTTCACGGACTGAAGCTTTCTTT	CASSLTAWGGSRTEAFF	TRBV28	few	TRBJ1-1	.
TGTGCCAGCAGTTTTGCTCTTACGGATGAGCAGTTCTTC	CASSFALTDEQFF	TRBV28	.	TRBJ2-1	.
TGTGCCAGCAGTTTCAGGACAGGGGGCTTAAATAATTCACCCCTCCACTTT	CASSFRTGGLNNSPLHF	TRBV28	.	TRBJ1-6	TRBD1
TGCAGTGCGCAGGGACAGGGGGCGCCGCGGGATTCACCCCTCCACTTT	CSAQGQGAPRDSPLHF	TRBV20-1	few	TRBJ1-6	TRBD1
TGTGCCAGCAGTCCCCGACCCTACAATGAGCAGTTCTTC	CASSPRPYNEQFF	TRBV7-8	.	TRBJ2-1	.
TGTGCCAGCAGGACCTGGACGGGAAAAGATGAAGCTTTCTTT	CASRTWTGKDEAFF	TRBV5-5	few	TRBJ1-1	.
TGTGCCAGCAGCGCCCTGAACGTAGCCTCGGGGCAGTTCTTC	CASSALNVASGQFF	TRBV13	.	TRBJ2-1	.
TGTGCCAGCAGCTTACAGCCCGGGTCCTCTGGAAACACCATATATTTT	CASSLQPGSSGNTIYF	TRBV7-3	few	TRBJ1-3	.
TGTGCCAGCAGCCAGTCCCGAGCTAGCAATGAGCAGTTCTTC	CASSQSRASNEQFF	TRBV13	.	TRBJ2-1	.